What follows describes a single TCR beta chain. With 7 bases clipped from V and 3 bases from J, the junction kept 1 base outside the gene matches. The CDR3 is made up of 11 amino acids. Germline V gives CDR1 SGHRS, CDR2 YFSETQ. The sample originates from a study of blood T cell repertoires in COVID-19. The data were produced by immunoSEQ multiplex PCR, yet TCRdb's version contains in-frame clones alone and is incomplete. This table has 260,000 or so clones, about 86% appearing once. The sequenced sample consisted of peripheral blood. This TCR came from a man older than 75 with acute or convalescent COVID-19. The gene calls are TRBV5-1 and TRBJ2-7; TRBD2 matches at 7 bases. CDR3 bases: TGCGCCAGCGGGACTAACTACGAGCAGTACTTC. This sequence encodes CASGTNYEQYF.